The subject of this entry is one T cell receptor (beta chain). Its antigen is unknown. This entry is derived from a study of T-cell memory formation after mild COVID-19. Study-level points and caveats: Contracting CD8+ clones were enriched in EMRA, CD4+ mainly in CM and EM. There were some responding clones in pre-infection memory, which suggested that cross-reactive memory had joined. A balance of CD4 and CD8 characterized clones contracting day 15 to 85, whereas later expanders leaned CD4+.

Via MiXCR, TCRdb re-called the 5' RACE reads, giving one row per CDR3 protein. The sample lists fewer than 450,000 distinct CDR3 sequences, 20% to 30% occurring once. This CDR3 spans 16 amino acids. Germline lookup yields CDR1 LGHNA and CDR2 YSLEER. J was trimmed by 0 bases and V by 1 base; bases with no gene match: 6. The chain carries TRBV4-3 and TRBJ2-7; 7 bases are shared with TRBD1. The sample consisted of PBMCs or a T cell subset sorted from them (not recorded which). The receptor's source is an adult woman who had mild COVID-19 (a few samples of this study predate the infection). Cell type and time point are not known. The CDR3 coding sequence is TGCGCCAGCAGCCAAGGACAGGGTTCGCTCTCCTACGAGCAGTACTTC. Protein: CASSQGQGSLSYEQYF.